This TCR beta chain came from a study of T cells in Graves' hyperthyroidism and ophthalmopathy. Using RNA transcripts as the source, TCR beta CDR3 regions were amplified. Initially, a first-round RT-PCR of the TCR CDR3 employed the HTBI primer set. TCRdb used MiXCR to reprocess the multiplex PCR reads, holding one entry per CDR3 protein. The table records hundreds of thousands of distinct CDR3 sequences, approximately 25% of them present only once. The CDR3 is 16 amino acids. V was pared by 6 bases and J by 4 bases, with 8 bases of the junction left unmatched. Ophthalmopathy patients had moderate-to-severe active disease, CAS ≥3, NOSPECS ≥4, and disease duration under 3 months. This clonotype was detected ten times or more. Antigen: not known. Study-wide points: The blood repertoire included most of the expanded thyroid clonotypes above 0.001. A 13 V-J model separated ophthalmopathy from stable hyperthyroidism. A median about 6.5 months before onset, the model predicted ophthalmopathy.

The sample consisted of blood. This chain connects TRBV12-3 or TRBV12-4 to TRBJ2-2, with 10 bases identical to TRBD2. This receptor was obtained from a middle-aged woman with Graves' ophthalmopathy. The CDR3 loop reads CASRGSGRAITGELFF. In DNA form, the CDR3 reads TGTGCCAGCAGGGGGAGCGGGAGGGCAATCACCGGGGAGCTGTTTTTT.